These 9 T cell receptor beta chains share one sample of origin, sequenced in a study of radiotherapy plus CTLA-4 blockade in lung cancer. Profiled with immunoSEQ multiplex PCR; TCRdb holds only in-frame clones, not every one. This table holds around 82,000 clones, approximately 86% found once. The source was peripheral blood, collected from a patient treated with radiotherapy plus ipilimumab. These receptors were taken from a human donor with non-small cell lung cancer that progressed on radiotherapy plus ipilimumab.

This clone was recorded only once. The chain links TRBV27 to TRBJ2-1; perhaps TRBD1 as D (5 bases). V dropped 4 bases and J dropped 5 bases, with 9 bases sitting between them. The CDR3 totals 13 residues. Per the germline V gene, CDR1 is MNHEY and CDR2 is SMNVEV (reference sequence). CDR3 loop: CASSSDTNNEQFF. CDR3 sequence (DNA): TGTGCCAGCAGTTCGGACACCAACAATGAGCAGTTCTTC.

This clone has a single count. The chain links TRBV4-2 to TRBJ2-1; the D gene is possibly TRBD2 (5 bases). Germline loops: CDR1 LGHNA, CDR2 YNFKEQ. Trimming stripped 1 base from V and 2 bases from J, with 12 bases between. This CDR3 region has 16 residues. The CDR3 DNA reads TGTGCCAGCAGCCAAGGAAACGGGGATACCTACAATGAGCAGTTCTTC. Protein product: CASSQGNGDTYNEQFF.

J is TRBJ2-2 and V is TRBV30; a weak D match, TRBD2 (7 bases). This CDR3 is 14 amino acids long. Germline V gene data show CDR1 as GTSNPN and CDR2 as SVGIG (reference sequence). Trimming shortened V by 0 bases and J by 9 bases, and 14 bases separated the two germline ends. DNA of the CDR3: TGTGCCTGGAGTGTAACAGGGAGGGGAAGGGAGCTGTTTTTT. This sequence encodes CAWSVTGRGRELFF.

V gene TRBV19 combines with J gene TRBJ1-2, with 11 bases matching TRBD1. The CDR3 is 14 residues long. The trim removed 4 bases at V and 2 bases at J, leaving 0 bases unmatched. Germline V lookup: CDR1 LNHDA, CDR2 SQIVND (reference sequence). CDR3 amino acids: CASSRDRGNYGYTF. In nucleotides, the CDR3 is TGTGCCAGTAGTAGGGACAGGGGGAACTATGGCTACACCTTC.

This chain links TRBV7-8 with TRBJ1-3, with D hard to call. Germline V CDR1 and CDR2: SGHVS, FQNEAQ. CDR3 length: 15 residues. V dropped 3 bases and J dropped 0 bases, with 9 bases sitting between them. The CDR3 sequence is CASSFGSDSGNTIYF. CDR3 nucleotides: TGTGCCAGCAGCTTCGGGTCTGACTCTGGAAACACCATATATTTT.

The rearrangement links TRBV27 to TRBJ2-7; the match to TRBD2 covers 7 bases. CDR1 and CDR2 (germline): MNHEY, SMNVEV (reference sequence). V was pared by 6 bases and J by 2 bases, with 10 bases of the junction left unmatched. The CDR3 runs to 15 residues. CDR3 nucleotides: TGTGCCAGCAGCCCCACCTGGGGGGGGGCCTACGAGCAGTACTTC. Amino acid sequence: CASSPTWGGAYEQYF.

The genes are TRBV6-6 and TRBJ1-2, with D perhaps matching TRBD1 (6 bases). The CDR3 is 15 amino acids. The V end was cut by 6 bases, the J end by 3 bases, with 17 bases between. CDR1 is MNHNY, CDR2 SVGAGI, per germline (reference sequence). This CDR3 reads CASSGGGGRDYGYTF. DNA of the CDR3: TGTGCCAGCAGCGGAGGAGGGGGTAGGGACTATGGCTACACCTTC.

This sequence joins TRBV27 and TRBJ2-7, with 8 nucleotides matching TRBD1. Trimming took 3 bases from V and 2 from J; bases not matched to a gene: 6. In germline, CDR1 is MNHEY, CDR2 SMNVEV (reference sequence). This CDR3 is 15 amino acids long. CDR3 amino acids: CASSFRQGKAYEQYF. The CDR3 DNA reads TGTGCCAGCAGTTTTCGACAGGGGAAGGCCTACGAGCAGTACTTC.

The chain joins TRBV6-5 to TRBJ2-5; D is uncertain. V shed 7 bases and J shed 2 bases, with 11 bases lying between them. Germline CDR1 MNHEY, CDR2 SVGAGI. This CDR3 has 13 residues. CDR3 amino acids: CASKSRLQETQYF. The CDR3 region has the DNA TGTGCCAGCAAATCGAGACTTCAAGAGACCCAGTACTTC.